What follows are 5 T cell receptor beta chains derived from one specimen sequenced in a study of tissue T cells after allogeneic stem cell transplantation. TCRdb's table, derived via immunoSEQ multiplex PCR, lists solely in-frame clones and lacks some. The table includes some 8,000 clones, 37% detected once. The time point denotes: mouse harvest day 14 after allogeneic transplant. Each mouse received 10^7 T-cell-depleted marrow cells plus 10^6 splenic CD5+ T cells by tail vein. The material sequenced was skin. The source is a female BALB/c mouse given C57BL/6 T cells with graft-versus-host disease after an allogeneic hematopoietic cell transplant.

This clone was seen only a few times. The gene symbols are mouse symbols. The sequence runs out 1 residue before the end of the CDR3; the remainder is reconstructed from the germline J gene. The chain links TRBV19 to TRBJ2-1, with a weak D call TRBD1 (6 bases). V lost 4 bases to trimming and J lost 5 bases, with 10 bases between them. CDR1 and CDR2 (germline): FNHDT, SITEND (reference sequence). The CDR3 is 13 amino acids. CDR3 DNA (partial): TGTGCCAGCAGTCCCCAGGGGCATGCTGAGCAGTTC. Translation: CASSPQGHAEQF. In full, the CDR3 is CASSPQGHAEQFF.

This clone is labeled as medium-sized (0.01 to 0.1%). Germline and genes here are mouse. The CDR3 goes on 1 residue after the read ends, and that part is filled in from the germline J gene. J is TRBJ2-1 and V is TRBV26; D is ambiguous. The V end was cut by 0 bases, the J end by 6 bases, with 6 bases between. This CDR3 is built from 13 residues. CDR1 KGHPV and CDR2 FQNQEV come from the germline V gene (reference sequence). CDR3 bases read: TGTGCCAGCAGTCTGTCATACCCTGCTGAGCAGTTC. It is translated as CASSLSYPAEQF. The CDR3, in full, reads CASSLSYPAEQFF.

As regards this clone: Mouse gene names and germline throughout. The read falls 1 residue short of the CDR3 end, and the missing part is taken from the germline J gene. The V gene is TRBV4, the J gene TRBJ2-4, with 10 bases identical to TRBD2. J gave up 4 bases and V 5 bases, and 3 bases lay outside the gene matches. The CDR3 contains 14 residues. The germline V gene has CDR1 LGHDT and CDR2 YNNKQL (reference sequence). The sequenced part of the CDR3 DNA is TGTGCCAGCAGCCGGACTGGGGGAGAAAACACCTTGTAC. Protein: CASSRTGGENTLY. In full, the CDR3 reads CASSRTGGENTLYF.

Relative to its sample, this clone is medium-sized. Genes here carry mouse names. The CDR3 end falls 1 residue outside the read, so it is completed with the germline J gene. The V call is TRBV26, the J call TRBJ1-2; D is unclear. V gave up 6 bases and J gave up 0 bases, with 5 bases separating them. The length of the CDR3 is 12 residues. Looked up from germline, CDR1 is KGHPV and CDR2 is FQNQEV (reference sequence). CDR3 residues: CASRSSNSDYTF. The CDR3 DNA, read in part, is TGTGCCAGCAGGTCATCAAACTCCGACTACACC.

This clone ranks as large. The gene names here belong to mouse. Read data end 1 residue before the CDR3 end; the end is taken from the germline J gene. The gene calls are TRBV1 and TRBJ2-3, with TRBD2 matching over 10 bases. Germline-derived CDR1 and CDR2 are NSQYPW and LRSPGD (reference sequence). J was trimmed by 0 bases and V by 1 base; bases with no gene match: 4. This CDR3 has 17 amino acids. The CDR3 bases that were read are TGCACCTGCAGTGCAGTACTGGGGGGGTTTAGTGCAGAAACGCTGTAT. Its protein is CTCSAVLGGFSAETLY. The entire CDR3 protein reads CTCSAVLGGFSAETLYF.